This T cell receptor beta chain originates from a study of blood T cell repertoires in COVID-19. The length of the CDR3 is 17 residues. Trimming took 2 bases from V and 1 from J, leaving 15 bases between them. Germline V CDR1 and CDR2: MDHEN, SYDVKM. The method was immunoSEQ multiplex PCR; TCRdb's version includes in-frame clones alone and lacks a portion of them. The sample records under 50,000 clones, 77% being singletons. The V call is TRBV28, the J call TRBJ2-4, with D tentatively TRBD2 (6 bases). The TCR was taken from a human donor with active or convalescent COVID-19. The donor label of this sample is uncertain. Source material: peripheral blood. This chain's CDR3 is CASSLPRGLGAKNIQYF. CDR3 bases: TGTGCCAGCAGTTTACCCCGGGGGTTAGGGGCCAAAAACATTCAGTACTTC.